Each of the 20 T cell receptor beta chains below was sequenced from the same sample in a study of human CD8 memory T cell subsets. UMI-labeled 5' RACE generated the TCR beta libraries. TCRdb reanalyzed the 5' RACE reads and collapses them to one entry per CDR3 protein, without DNA. Here the sample table reports under 13,000 distinct CDR3 sequences. The specimen was CD8+ T cells from PBMCs. The receptors derive from a human donor in good health.

Considering frequency, this clonotype is medium-sized. This chain links TRBV5-1 with TRBJ2-1; TCRdb outputs TRBD1, but without DNA this stays unchecked. Germline loops: CDR1 SGHRS, CDR2 YFSETQ. The CDR3 runs to 13 residues. The CDR3 here is CASSSGQGNEQFF.

The rearrangement uses TRBV5-1 and TRBJ2-7; the D call from TCRdb, TRBD2, cannot be confirmed without DNA. This CDR3 is 13 amino acids long. Germline V gene data show CDR1 as SGHRS and CDR2 as YFSETQ. CDR3: CASSLERAYEQYF.

V gene TRBV11-2 combines with J gene TRBJ2-7. There are 14 residues in the CDR3. Germline V gene data show CDR1 as SGHAT and CDR2 as FQNNGV. CDR3 amino acids: CASHGEGFGYEQYF.

V gene TRBV6-2 or TRBV6-3 combines with J gene TRBJ2-1; TCRdb lists TRBD2, though no DNA is available to test this call. Germline values: CDR1 MNHEY, CDR2 SVGEGT. The CDR3 is 17 amino acids. CDR3 sequence reads: CASSYDPSSGSSNEQFF.

The genes are TRBV7-3 and TRBJ2-2; there is no DNA to check the TCRdb D call of TRBD1. Germline V CDR1 and CDR2: SGHTA, FQGTGA. The CDR3 sequence is 13 residues long. CDR3: CASSQDRAGELFF.

The rearrangement uses TRBV6-5 and TRBJ2-1; TCRdb's D gene call, TRBD2, goes unchecked for lack of DNA. CDR1 is MNHEY and CDR2 is SVGAGI in the germline V gene. The CDR3 has 16 residues. CDR3 loop: CASSYSAGGPYNEQFF.

The gene calls are TRBV5-1 and TRBJ2-3; the D call from TCRdb, TRBD1, cannot be confirmed without DNA. This CDR3 contains 15 residues. Germline CDR1 is SGHRS and CDR2 is YFSETQ. The CDR3 here is CASSFGGRSTDTQYF.

The CDR3 is CASSVGLAGHNEQFF. The chain has TRBV9 and TRBJ2-1; TCRdb calls TRBD2, which cannot be checked without DNA. Per the germline V gene, CDR1 is SGDLS and CDR2 is YYNGEE. The CDR3 runs 15 residues.

This clonotype registers medium-sized by frequency. The V call is TRBV2, the J call TRBJ2-1; the D call from TCRdb, TRBD1, cannot be confirmed without DNA. The germline gives CDR1 SNHLY, CDR2 FYNNEI. This CDR3 has 13 residues. The CDR3 is CASKRSGGNEQFF.

The chain joins TRBV7-2 to TRBJ2-5. Germline CDR1 reads SGHTA; CDR2 reads FQGNSA. CDR3 length equals 20 residues. CDR3 region: CASSSKPVWWSQLLQETQYF.

This sequence joins TRBV29-1 and TRBJ2-5; lacking DNA, the TRBD1 call made by TCRdb goes unchecked. The CDR3 has 13 amino acids. Germline V CDR1 and CDR2: SQVTM, ANQGSEA. The CDR3 spells CSVNQGSGGTQYF.

The genes are TRBV30 and TRBJ2-1; TCRdb reports TRBD1, a call that lacks DNA to check it against. This CDR3 contains 13 residues. Germline V gene sequence: CDR1 GTSNPN, CDR2 SVGIG (reference sequence). CDR3 loop: CAWSQGDYNEQFF.

The J gene is TRBJ2-1, the V gene TRBV29-1; TCRdb returns TRBD1, unconfirmable since there is no DNA. The CDR3 contains 15 residues. The V gene's germline CDR1 is SQVTM and CDR2 ANQGSEA. The CDR3 spells CSVDSSGTIYNEQFF.

This clonotype ranks as medium-sized in terms of frequency. The chain has TRBV12-3 or TRBV12-4 and TRBJ1-1; TCRdb's D gene call, TRBD1, goes unchecked for lack of DNA. The CDR3 extends over 16 amino acids. CDR3 region: CASSLDRGGSNTEAFF.

The rearrangement joins TRBV5-1 to TRBJ1-1. From germline, CDR1 is SGHRS and CDR2 YFSETQ. The CDR3 is made up of 15 amino acids. This CDR3 is CASSLAEGLNTEAFF.

The chain carries TRBV28 and TRBJ1-4; the TCRdb D gene call, TRBD1, has no DNA to confirm it. The CDR3 runs to 14 residues. Germline V gives CDR1 MDHEN, CDR2 SYDVKM. The CDR3 protein is CASSSGPQNEKLFF.

According to its frequency, this clonotype is medium-sized. CDR3 residues: CATKDSNTGELFF. The chain combines TRBV24-1 with TRBJ2-2; TCRdb's D call of TRBD2 is untestable without DNA. Germline CDR1 KGHDR, CDR2 SFDVKD. This CDR3 has 13 residues.

This sequence joins TRBV6-6 and TRBJ1-4; TCRdb lists TRBD1, though no DNA is available to test this call. This CDR3 spans 13 amino acids. Germline V gives CDR1 MNHNY, CDR2 SVGAGI (reference sequence). CDR3: CASRTGMGEKLFF.

The CDR3 region is CASSSGISDEQFF. The chain combines TRBV14 with TRBJ2-1; the D call from TCRdb, TRBD1, cannot be confirmed without DNA. The CDR3 runs to 13 residues. The germline gives CDR1 SGHDN, CDR2 FVKESK.

This chain connects TRBV7-8 to TRBJ2-5; with no DNA, the TCRdb D assignment of TRBD1 cannot be verified. The V gene's germline CDR1 is SGHVS and CDR2 FQNEAQ. The CDR3 has 13 amino acids. CDR3 in amino acids: CASSSQGSETQYF.